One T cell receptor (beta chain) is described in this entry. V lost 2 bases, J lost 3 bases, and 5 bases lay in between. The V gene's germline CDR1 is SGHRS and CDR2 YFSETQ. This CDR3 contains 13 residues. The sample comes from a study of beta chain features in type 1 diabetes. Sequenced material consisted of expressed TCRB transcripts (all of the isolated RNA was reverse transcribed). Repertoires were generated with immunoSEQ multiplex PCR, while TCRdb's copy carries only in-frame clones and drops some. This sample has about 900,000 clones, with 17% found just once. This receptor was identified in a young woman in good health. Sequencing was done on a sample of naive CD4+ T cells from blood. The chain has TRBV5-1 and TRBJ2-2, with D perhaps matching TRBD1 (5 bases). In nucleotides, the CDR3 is TGCGCCAGCAGCTTACAGGACACCGGGGAGCTGTTTTTT. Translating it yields CASSLQDTGELFF.